In its sample, the clone carrying this T cell receptor (beta chain) was seen a few times. Its specificity is not known. These data come from a study of T cell repertoires in cytomegalovirus infection. As for the study in general: In public TCR beta signatures, there were indications of both CMV infection and matching HLA type.

Whole-study findings and limits: Ex vivo, HLA-C-restricted CMV-specific TCR beta clonotypes prevailed over the rest of the response. Carriers of CMV plus the relevant HLA were identified by cumulative public TCR beta family frequency.

Deletions cut 1 base from V and 1 base from J, with 11 bases between. The CDR3 has 15 residues. CDR1 SGHKS and CDR2 YYEKEE come from the germline V gene (reference sequence). A single record per CDR3 protein comes from TCRdb applying MiXCR to the reads. There are 200,000 to 300,000 distinct CDR3 sequences in the sample; approximately 13% occur only once, and 1.5% to 2% lies in the top ten. This chain uses TRBV5-5 with TRBJ2-5, with TRBD2 as a possible D gene (7 bases). The sequenced material came from PBMCs. This clonotype originated in a human donor in good health (CMV status not recorded). Some clones in this sample may be carry-over from other donors' samples. CDR3 DNA: TGTGCCAGCAGCTTGTTAGGGGGGGCCCAAGAGACCCAGTACTTC. Its protein is CASSLLGGAQETQYF.